One sample yielded the 20 T cell receptor beta chains listed below, sequenced in a study of Tregs in tolerant kidney transplant recipients (dated by TCRdb to about 2019). Read against the paper, the sample's time point label means: blood sample drawn before combined kidney and bone marrow transplant. Library preparation was by the immunoSEQ multiplex PCR assay. TCRdb mirrors the immuneACCESS table, restricted to in-frame sequences. Some clones are absent from its copies; in checked studies, under half trace to an unresolved V gene, and the reason for the others is unknown. This sample's clone table shows about 48,000 clones. Around 0.8% of the sample is in the top ten clones. The sequenced sample was CD4+ T cells from blood, obtained before the transplant. The receptor source for this set is a human donor who received a combined kidney and bone marrow transplant.

Points on this clone: With the read ending 3 residues before the CDR3 end, the germline J gene is used to fill in that end. The chain carries TRBV18 and TRBJ2-2; the match to TRBD2 covers 7 bases. This CDR3 region has 14 residues. J was trimmed by 4 bases and V by 8 bases; bases with no gene match: 7. Germline CDR1 reads KGHSH; CDR2 reads LQKENI. CDR3: CASTLQRGTGELFF. CDR3 DNA (partial): TGTGCCAGCACACTGCAGCGGGGCACCGGGGAG.

On this clone: Coverage ceases 3 residues before the CDR3 finishes, and the germline J gene fills in the end. The V gene is TRBV7-2, the J gene TRBJ2-5; D not resolved. Germline V gives CDR1 SGHTA, CDR2 FQGNSA. Trimming left V 2 bases short and J 2 bases short, with 6 bases between. This CDR3 spans 13 amino acids. The CDR3 sequence is CASSLLLQETQYF. The covered CDR3 bases are TGTGCCAGCAGCTTATTACTTCAAGAGACC. The full variable domain, completed using reference TRBV7-2 and TRBJ2-5, is GAGVSQSPSNKVTEKGKDVELRCDPISGHTALYWYRQSLGQGLEFLIYFQGNSAPDKSGLPSDRFSAERTGGSVSTLTIQRTQQEDSAVYLCASSLLLQETQYFGPGTRLLVL.

Worth noting for this clone: The read comes to an end 3 residues before the CDR3 does, leaving the germline J gene to fill in the end. The V and J genes are TRBV10-3 and TRBJ1-3; TRBD1 is a possible D gene (5 bases). Germline-derived CDR1 and CDR2 are ENHRY and SYGVKD. V lost 2 bases and J lost 4, with 15 bases in between. This CDR3 is built from 16 residues. The CDR3 here is CAISEGRTRGGNTIYF. The part of the CDR3 DNA that was read is TGTGCCATCAGTGAGGGCCGGACAAGGGGCGGAAACACC.

On this clone itself: Sequencing ends 3 residues short of the CDR3 end; the germline J gene provides the rest. This rearrangement joins TRBV5-1 to TRBJ2-1; the match to TRBD1 covers 8 bases. The V segment lost 6 bases and the J segment 0 bases; nucleotides outside the gene matches: 2. This CDR3 has 14 residues. Germline V CDR1 and CDR2: SGHRS, YFSETQ. The CDR3 spells CASTDRGSYNEQFF. CDR3 DNA (partial): TGCGCCAGCACTGACAGGGGCTCCTACAATGAG.

Concerning this clone itself: The read finishes 3 residues shy of the CDR3 end, and the germline J gene is used to complete it. The chain joins TRBV19 to TRBJ2-2; D possibly corresponds to TRBD2 (6 bases). Trimming cost V 5 bases and J 7 bases, with 26 bases left between them. The CDR3 is made up of 18 amino acids. CDR1 is LNHDA, CDR2 SQIVND, per germline (reference sequence). The CDR3: CASSVLLGTRSGGGELFF. The sequenced CDR3 bases are TGTGCCAGTAGTGTCCTCCTCGGGACTCGGAGTGGCGGCGGGGAG.

With respect to this clone: The CDR3 end is not reached by the read, which stops 3 residues before it; the germline J gene fills it in. The chain has TRBV11-3 and TRBJ2-1, with D uncertain. V lost 2 bases and J 9 bases, leaving 17 bases between the germline ends. The CDR3 runs to 15 residues. Looked up from germline, CDR1 is SGHNT and CDR2 is YENEEA. CDR3 loop: CASSLIASPFSEQFF. The DNA read from the CDR3 is TGTGCCAGCAGCTTAATCGCTAGTCCATTCAGTGAG.

Worth noting for this clone: Read sequence stops 3 residues before the CDR3 end, and the germline J gene provides the missing end. The chain combines TRBV2 with TRBJ2-5; D is possibly TRBD2 (6 bases). Germline V lookup: CDR1 SNHLY, CDR2 FYNNEI. The CDR3 length is 13 residues. The V and J ends lost 6 bases and 5 bases respectively, with 13 bases between them. CDR3 bases read: TGTGCCAGCAGGGGGGGAACTGCGGAGACC. Its protein is CASRGGTAET. The entire CDR3 reads CASRGGTAETQYF.

On this clone: Read data end 3 residues before the CDR3 end; the end is taken from the germline J gene. The V gene is TRBV4-2, the J gene TRBJ2-5; 10 bases are a match to TRBD1. The junction had 8 bases not matched to a gene; V was cut back by 0 bases and J by 1 base. The length of the CDR3 is 18 residues. The germline gives CDR1 LGHNA, CDR2 YNFKEQ. The CDR3 bases that were read are TGTGCCAGCAGCCAAGATGTCTCCGGGACAGGGGCCCAAGAGACC. Protein product: CASSQDVSGTGAQET. The CDR3 as a whole reads CASSQDVSGTGAQETQYF.

As concerns this clone: The CDR3 is cut off 3 residues early in the read; its end comes from the germline J gene. This chain connects TRBV14 to TRBJ2-1; D is undetermined. The CDR3 runs to 16 residues. CDR1 SGHDN and CDR2 FVKESK come from the germline V gene. With 0 bases removed from V and 4 bases from J, the gap between germline ends came to 13 bases. Here the CDR3 reads CASSQDALVLYNEQFF. The CDR3 bases that were read are TGTGCCAGCAGCCAAGATGCTCTAGTCCTGTACAATGAG.

About this clone itself: The CDR3 end falls 3 residues outside the read, so it is completed with the germline J gene. The chain carries TRBV2 and TRBJ2-2; perhaps TRBD1 as D (6 bases). Germline-derived CDR1 and CDR2 are SNHLY and FYNNEI. The V end lost 3 bases, the J end lost 5 bases, and 13 bases lay between the germline ends. There are 15 residues in the CDR3. The part of the CDR3 DNA that was read is TGTGCCAGCAGTGAGCTGACAGGAGGTACCGGGGAG. Translated: CASSELTGGTGE. Given in full, the CDR3 is CASSELTGGTGELFF. Together with reference TRBV2 and TRBJ2-2, the CDR3 gives the full variable domain: EPEVTQTPSHQVTQMGQEVILRCVPISNHLYFYWYRQILGQKVEFLVSFYNNEISEKSEIFDDQFSVERPDGSNFTLKIRSTKLEDSAMYFCASSELTGGTGELFFGEGSRLTVL.

As for this clone: The read falls 3 residues short of the CDR3 end, and the missing part is taken from the germline J gene. The rearrangement joins TRBV19 to TRBJ2-6; D is unclear. CDR3 size: 16 residues. V lost 6 bases and J 4 bases, leaving 16 bases between the germline ends. Germline V CDR1 and CDR2: LNHDA, SQIVND (reference sequence). CDR3 sequence reads: CASSPRRVSGANVLTF. The CDR3 bases that were read are TGTGCCAGTAGCCCCCGTCGGGTTTCCGGGGCCAACGTC.

In the case of this clone: The read gets to within 3 residues of the CDR3 end, and the germline J gene fills in the rest. This rearrangement joins TRBV5-5 to TRBJ1-1; D is unresolved. With 4 bases removed from V and 6 bases from J, the gap between germline ends came to 16 bases. The V gene's germline CDR1 is SGHKS and CDR2 YYEKEE (reference sequence). The CDR3 sequence is 14 residues long. CDR3 bases read: TGTGCCAGCAGCGCCCAGCGCGGGGATCCTGAA. Its protein is CASSAQRGDPE. The full CDR3 protein reads CASSAQRGDPEAFF.

In regard to this clone: The sequenced fragment ends 3 residues before the CDR3 boundary, so the rest is inferred from the germline J gene. The rearrangement uses TRBV28 and TRBJ1-4; 12 bases agree with TRBD1. This CDR3 has 15 residues. V was pared by 11 bases and J by 7 bases, with 11 bases of the junction left unmatched. Per the germline V gene, CDR1 is MDHEN and CDR2 is SYDVKM. The CDR3 protein is CALGTGGNLGEKLFF. The CDR3 DNA, read in part, is TGTGCCTTGGGGACAGGGGGCAATTTGGGTGAAAAA.

A remark on this clone: The read ends 3 residues shy of where the CDR3 ends; the end is completed using the germline J gene. V usage is TRBV30 and J usage is TRBJ2-3, with TRBD2 matching 8 bases. The CDR3 consists of 14 residues. Germline loops: CDR1 GTSNPN, CDR2 SVGIG (reference sequence). With 0 bases clipped from V and 5 bases from J, the junction kept 4 bases outside the gene matches. The CDR3 sequence: CAWSVGLAGDTQYF. The sequenced CDR3 bases are TGTGCCTGGAGTGTTGGTCTAGCGGGAGATACG.

As concerns this clone: From the germline J gene comes the end of the CDR3, since the read stops 3 residues before it. The V call is TRBV10-3, the J call TRBJ2-7, with a weak D call TRBD2 (5 bases). The germline CDR1 and CDR2 sequences are ENHRY and SYGVKD. The length of the CDR3 is 17 residues. Trimming took off 3 bases at V and 4 bases at J, with 22 bases between the two ends. The sequenced part of the CDR3 DNA is TGTGCCATCAGTGAAATACACGGACTGGTGTCCGGATACGAG. It encodes CAISEIHGLVSGYE. The entire CDR3 protein reads CAISEIHGLVSGYEQYF.

As to this clone: The CDR3 goes on 3 residues after the read ends, and that part is filled in from the germline J gene. The chain is built from TRBV19 and TRBJ2-3; 8 bases agree with TRBD2. Germline CDR1 is LNHDA and CDR2 is SQIVND (reference sequence). Trimming took 3 bases from V and 2 from J; bases not matched to a gene: 4. This CDR3 region has 15 residues. CDR3 in amino acids: CASSITSGVTDTQYF. The covered CDR3 bases are TGTGCCAGTAGTATTACTAGCGGAGTCACAGATACG.

The CDR3 region is CASSRDSLSYNEQFF. The CDR3 bases that were read are TGTGCCAGCAGTAGAGACAGCCTCTCCTACAATGAG. This rearrangement joins TRBV7-3 to TRBJ2-1; perhaps TRBD1 as D (5 bases). The read falls 3 residues short of the CDR3 end, and the missing part is taken from the germline J gene. Germline V gene sequence: CDR1 SGHTA, CDR2 FQGTGA. V was clipped by 6 bases and J by 0 bases, with 12 bases between them. The CDR3 spans 15 residues.

As concerns this clone: The observed sequence ends 3 residues before the CDR3 terminus, with the missing tail filled in from the germline J gene. This sequence joins TRBV29-1 and TRBJ2-5, with 10 bases that match TRBD1. The CDR3 length is 14 residues. With 6 bases clipped from V and 5 bases from J, the junction kept 9 bases outside the gene matches. Germline V lookup: CDR1 SQVTM, CDR2 ANQGSEA. CDR3 bases read: TGCAGCGTCGACAGGGGGCTAGGAGAGGAGACC. Translating gives CSVDRGLGEET. The complete CDR3 reads CSVDRGLGEETQYF.

Remarks on this clone: Read sequence stops 3 residues before the CDR3 end, and the germline J gene provides the missing end. The genes are TRBV18 and TRBJ2-5; no clear D gene. The germline V gene encodes CDR1 KGHSH and CDR2 LQKENI. Trimming removed 6 bases from V and 2 bases from J, with 4 bases in between. This CDR3 is 11 amino acids long. CDR3 bases read: TGTGCCAGCTCGACACAAGAGACC. It is translated as CASSTQET. The complete CDR3 protein is CASSTQETQYF.

With respect to this clone: The sequenced fragment ends 3 residues before the CDR3 boundary, so the rest is inferred from the germline J gene. The rearrangement uses TRBV5-1 and TRBJ2-7; possible D gene TRBD2, 5 bases. This CDR3 contains 12 residues. Germline lookup yields CDR1 SGHRS and CDR2 YFSETQ. The V and J ends lost 4 bases and 5 bases respectively, with 10 bases between them. The part of the CDR3 DNA that was read is TGCGCCAGCAGCCTGGACTTTAACGAG. Amino acids: CASSLDFNE. The CDR3 in its entirety is CASSLDFNEQYF.